One T cell receptor beta chain is described in this entry. Its antigen remains undetermined. Base qualities are not recorded, but no much larger clone differs from it by a single base. Using the deep immunoSEQ assay, TCR CDR3 regions were amplified from genomic DNA by multiplex PCR. Extracted genomic DNA from each cell subset was distributed evenly across all wells of several immunoSEQ 96-well plates, and each plate was treated as a replicate. Each replicate PCR for sorted subsets received 200 ng genomic DNA, equal to tens of thousands of T cell genomes. The purified libraries were quantified using a Qubit 3.0 fluorometer, sized with a Bioanalyzer 2100, and then quantified again using the KAPA Library Quantification kit. A separate single-read 150-cycle Illumina NextSeq 550 flow cell was used to sequence each immunoSEQ 96-well plate. The authors' analysis ran thus. Because the immunoSEQ output held only junctional sequences and lacked quality scores, the filtering could not match the filtering applied to full-length reads. Sequences were annotated with PyIR, a Python wrapper for IgBLAST v1.9, using IMGT germline references to assign V/J genes and CDR3. Any read was removed if the V/J assignment was weak (E-value above 1e-6), the CDR3 was missing, or the read contained stop codons, out-of-frame junctions, or ambiguous translated residues. A V3J clonotype was defined by an identical inferred V gene, J gene, and CDR3 amino acid sequence. Percentage overlap between repertoires was computed as shared unique clonotypes divided by the size of the smaller repertoire. Repertoire richness was assessed with RTK rarefaction, the Chao1 estimator, and Recon v2.1 estimates of unobserved clonotypes. For all TCRbeta clonotypes obtained by the gDNA method from a few donors, generation probabilities were computed with OLGA. What TCRdb holds here is the immuneACCESS table cut down to in-frame rearrangements. Part of the clones is not present; checked against another copy, under half of the missing clones reflect an unresolved V gene, and the others are unexplained. From that table come the V and J calls and clone size; the DNA was used to work out D and trimming. This sample gives 550,000 to 750,000 clones in total; 92% of them show up just once. The ten largest account for approximately 22% of the sample.

This specimen belongs to a study of shared clonotypes between healthy human individuals (dated by TCRdb to 2018 to 2021). Background on the whole study: A couple of women and three men aged 18 to 49 years were included in the cohort. For each donor, CD4 naive and CD4 memory were each given three plates, CD8 naive was given two plates, and CD8 memory was given one plate. To estimate repertoire size and how much clonotypes are shared between individuals, the study performed deep sequencing of blood TCR repertoires from about 5 healthy adults. To increase sequencing depth and limit assay-specific biases, different laboratories used diverse techniques to prepare libraries and sequence TCR repertoires. Leukapheresis yielded between about 0.94 and 8.9 billion PBMCs per donor. The paper as a whole reports these results and caveats: Only blood was sampled, and tissue TCR repertoires likely differ from those in blood. Pairwise subsampling led to the expectation that sequencing depth would affect the degree of clonotype sharing among donors. The small number of donors limited the genetic and exposure-history diversity represented. Rarefaction of sorted-subset datasets indicated incomplete sequencing despite the large sequencing depth. Naive subsets generally had larger estimated clonotype richness than memory subsets did. Across several donors, approximately 5% of naive CD4, approximately 3.6% of naive CD8, around 2.1% of memory CD4, and about 0.4% of memory CD8 clonotypes were shared. Compared with non-shared clonotypes, the clonotypes found in all four sorted-subset donors had higher generation probabilities.

The germline V gene supplies CDR1 MGHRA and CDR2 YSYEKL. The CDR3 covers 17 residues, taking in both the cysteine and the phenylalanine. The sequence is cut down to CDR3 DNA, 51 bases in frame from base 1. Clipping removes 1 base from V and 4 bases from J, with 5 as the unmatched junction base count. For the CD8 naive samples, CD45RO-negative cells were positively selected for CCR7, yielding a CD45RA+CCR7+ population from which TemRA cells were excluded. The donors were healthy, HIV-negative adults who had no recently reported acute infections or vaccinations. Only Caucasian adults living in Nashville, Tennessee, USA were represented among the donors. Blood was obtained by leukapheresis, after which PBMCs were separated by Ficoll-Histopaque density gradient centrifugation and cryopreserved in liquid nitrogen vapor phase. Analytical flow cytometry was used to check the purity and quantity of each magnetically sorted T cell population. Genomic DNA was isolated from every sorted fraction and measured by UV absorbance on a Nanodrop 2000c.

Source material: naive CD8+ T cells sorted from blood. This specimen's cell subset or site label, per the study, means: CD45RA+CCR7+. The sequence joins TRBV4-1 to TRBJ2-1; TRBD2 fits 12 bases in the junction. This clonotype was sampled from a man aged 30 to 45 in good health. The CDR3 region has the sequence CASSQADLAGGYNEQFF. Read as DNA, the sequence is TGCGCCAGCAGCCAAGCCGATCTAGCGGGAGGGTACAATGAGCAGTTCTTC.